This TCR beta chain came from a study of T-cell reconstitution after alpha-beta-depleted transplantation in children. The CDR3 is 14 amino acids. Looked up from germline, CDR1 is SGHAT and CDR2 is FQNNGV. The ends lost 3 bases at V and 9 bases at J; junction bases unmatched: 0. This clonotype was recorded at least ten times. Unique molecular identifiers were incorporated when the TCRbeta library was constructed. A single record per CDR3 protein comes from TCRdb applying MiXCR to the PCR reads. The profile shows 250,000 or so distinct CDR3 sequences, approximately 8.9% of them singletons. The sequence derives from a male patient younger than 18 who had a stem cell transplant for acute lymphoblastic leukemia, so the T cells may come from the graft donor. This specimen consisted of PBMCs, mostly from graft donor cells, obtained 180 days after TCRalphabeta/CD19-depleted stem cell transplant. The chain is built from TRBV11-2 and TRBJ2-1; 15 bases agree with TRBD2. CDR3 bases: TGTGCCAGCAGCTTGGGACTAGCGGGGGGTGAGCAGTTCTTC. It yields the protein CASSLGLAGGEQFF.